The source of this T cell receptor beta chain is a study of cytomegalovirus exposure and HLA in healthy donors. About the research overall: The Caucasian-associated ancestry cluster held around four fifths of 350 to 450 genotyped donors.

13 Jbeta primers and 60 Vbeta primers were used for the PCR. Here immunoSEQ multiplex PCR was the method, and the copy in TCRdb shows in-frame clones only, minus some. The table lists around 130,000 clones, roughly 80% of them singletons. Study-level findings and limits: Follow-up analysis seemed to connect common viral pathogens with several of the most significant clusters identified. In presence/absence analyses, roughly uniform sequencing depth across donors was assumed. Trimming of TCR beta V- and J-genes showed a link, identified in a later analysis, to a missense DCLRE1C variant.

Concerning this clone: Its antigen is unknown.

This CDR3 region has 14 residues. The germline CDR1 and CDR2 sequences are LNHDA and SQIVND (reference sequence). Germline trimming cut 8 bases from V and 4 bases from J; bases unmatched to any gene: 7. J is TRBJ1-5 and V is TRBV19, with 8 nucleotides matching TRBD1. Sequenced material: PBMCs. The receptor comes from a female donor in good health and CMV-seronegative. This CDR3 reads CASAGQGQNQPQHF. The CDR3 DNA follows: TGTGCCAGTGCCGGACAGGGTCAAAATCAGCCCCAGCATTTT.